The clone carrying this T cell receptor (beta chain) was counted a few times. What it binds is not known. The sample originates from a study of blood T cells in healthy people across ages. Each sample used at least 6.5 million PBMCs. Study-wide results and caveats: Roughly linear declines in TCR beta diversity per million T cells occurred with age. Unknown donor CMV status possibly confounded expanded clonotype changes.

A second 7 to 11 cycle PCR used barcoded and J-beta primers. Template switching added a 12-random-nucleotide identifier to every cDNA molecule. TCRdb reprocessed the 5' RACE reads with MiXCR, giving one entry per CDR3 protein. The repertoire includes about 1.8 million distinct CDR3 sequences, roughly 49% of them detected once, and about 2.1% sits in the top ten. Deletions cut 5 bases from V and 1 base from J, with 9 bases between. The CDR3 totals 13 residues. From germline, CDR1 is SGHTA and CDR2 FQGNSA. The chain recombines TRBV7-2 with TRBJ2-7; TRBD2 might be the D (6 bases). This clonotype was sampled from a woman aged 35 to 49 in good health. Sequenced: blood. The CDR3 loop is CASSREASYEQYF. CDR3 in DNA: TGTGCCAGCAGCAGGGAGGCGTCCTACGAGCAGTACTTC.